These T cell receptor beta chains were read from a single sample in a study of patients and donors after allogeneic stem cell transplantation. TCRdb called the RT-PCR reads again in MiXCR, with one record for every CDR3 protein. The table includes 920,000 or so distinct CDR3 sequences, over 15% detected once. The source material was blood, either unsorted or a sorted T cell fraction (not recorded which). Every receptor here comes from a human donor who was either an allogeneic HSCT recipient or a stem cell or donor lymphocyte infusion donor (not recorded which). It is not recorded whose cells these are; they may come from a transplant donor. Each CDR3 is given with its conserved first and last residue. D genes are given only for firm matches. Not every row has a clone size; where given, it reads once, few, many or a size class.

>.|TRBV5-1|TRBD1|TRBJ1-1
CASSPQTGVGTEAFF
TGCGCCAGCAGCCCCCAGACAGGGGTGGGGACTGAAGCTTTCTTT
>few|TRBV11-2|.|TRBJ2-7
CASSLRQTTGEQYF
TGTGCCAGCAGCTTAAGGCAGACAACTGGAGAGCAGTACTTC
>.|TRBV6-1|.|TRBJ2-1
CASRGWGEDSYNEQFF
TGTGCCAGCCGGGGGTGGGGTGAGGACTCCTACAATGAGCAGTTCTTC
>.|TRBV30|.|TRBJ1-2
CAFSRGGLPPYGYTF
TGTGCCTTCTCAAGGGGGGGCCTTCCGCCCTATGGCTACACCTTC
>.|TRBV7-2|.|TRBJ2-2
CASSLPGGPNTGELFF
TGTGCCAGCAGCTTGCCCGGGGGGCCGAACACCGGGGAGCTGTTTTTT
>.|TRBV9|TRBD2|TRBJ2-6
CASSPRGLAGSGANVLTF
TGTGCCAGCAGCCCAAGGGGACTAGCGGGCTCTGGGGCCAACGTCCTGACTTTC
>few|TRBV5-1|.|TRBJ2-3
CASSNGPGTDTQYF
TGCGCCAGCAGCAACGGGCCTGGCACAGATACGCAGTATTTT
>.|TRBV27|.|TRBJ2-5
CASSLRTSQETQYF
TGTGCCAGCAGTTTAAGGACAAGCCAAGAGACCCAGTACTTC
>.|TRBV20-1|.|TRBJ1-6
CSASRRETDNSPLHF
TGCAGTGCTTCCCGTCGGGAGACGGATAATTCACCCCTCCACTTT
>few|TRBV12-3/TRBV12-4|TRBD1|TRBJ2-3
CASSWVGQASTDTQYF
TGTGCCAGCAGTTGGGTGGGACAGGCTAGCACAGATACGCAGTATTTT
>.|TRBV5-6|TRBD1|TRBJ1-1
CASSLNLGTGGLMNTEAFF
TGTGCCAGCAGCTTGAATCTCGGGACAGGGGGTCTCATGAACACTGAAGCTTTCTTT
>.|TRBV11-1|.|TRBJ1-1
CASTRSGIGTEAFF
TGTGCCAGCACCCGGTCAGGGATTGGAACTGAAGCTTTCTTT
>.|TRBV5-1|.|TRBJ2-7
CASRPNAGVTYEQYF
TGCGCCAGCAGACCAAACGCAGGGGTTACCTACGAGCAGTACTTC
>.|TRBV27|.|TRBJ2-2
CASSPSDPSYTGELFF
TGTGCCAGCAGTCCGAGTGACCCGAGCTACACCGGGGAGCTGTTTTTT
>few|TRBV7-9|TRBD1|TRBJ2-1
CASSSWDRGDNEQFF
TGTGCCAGCAGCTCCTGGGACAGGGGGGACAATGAGCAGTTCTTC
>.|TRBV30|.|TRBJ2-5
CAWSFNRETQYF
TGTGCCTGGAGTTTCAACCGGGAGACCCAGTACTTC
>.|TRBV28|TRBD1|TRBJ1-2
CASSSVGQGAYGYTF
TGTGCCAGCAGCTCTGTGGGACAGGGGGCCTATGGCTACACCTTC
>.|TRBV20-1|.|TRBJ1-1
CSARKGTNTEAFF
TGCAGTGCTAGAAAGGGAACGAACACTGAAGCTTTCTTT
>few|TRBV12-3/TRBV12-4|TRBD1|TRBJ1-1
CASRGDRRGTEAFF
TGTGCCAGCAGGGGGGACAGGAGGGGGACTGAAGCTTTCTTT
>.|TRBV12-3/TRBV12-4|TRBD2|TRBJ2-7
CASSYGLADYEQYF
TGTGCCAGCAGCTATGGACTAGCGGACTACGAGCAGTACTTC
>few|TRBV6-1|.|TRBJ1-1
CASSPNPEWNTEAFF
TGTGCCAGCAGCCCGAATCCCGAGTGGAACACTGAAGCTTTCTTT
>few|TRBV6-2/TRBV6-3|TRBD1|TRBJ1-1
CASSYRGRDRATEAFF
TGTGCCAGCAGTTACCGCGGCCGGGACAGGGCCACTGAAGCTTTCTTT
>few|TRBV25-1|TRBD1|TRBJ2-1
CASSGAGTGGINEQFF
TGTGCCAGCAGTGGAGCCGGGACAGGGGGGATTAATGAGCAGTTCTTC
>few|TRBV12-3/TRBV12-4|.|TRBJ1-2
CASSFKGIYGYTF
TGTGCCAGCAGTTTCAAGGGAATCTATGGCTACACCTTC
>many|TRBV27|.|TRBJ2-3
CASSFTGPNTDTQYF
TGTGCCAGCAGTTTCACGGGACCCAACACAGATACGCAGTATTTT
>.|TRBV27|TRBD1|TRBJ1-3
CASSATGTTSGNTIYF
TGTGCCAGCAGTGCGACAGGGACCACCTCTGGAAACACCATATATTTT
>.|TRBV5-1|.|TRBJ1-4
CASCTGQFNEKLFF
TGCGCCAGCTGTACTGGACAGTTTAATGAAAAACTGTTTTTT
>.|TRBV2|.|TRBJ1-2
CASSRGWGYTF
TGTGCCAGCAGTAGGGGGTGGGGCTACACCTTC
>few|TRBV9|.|TRBJ1-1
CASSPRVGVGTEAFF
TGTGCCAGCAGCCCCCGGGTGGGGGTAGGCACTGAAGCTTTCTTT
>.|TRBV12-3/TRBV12-4|TRBD1|TRBJ1-6
CASSPRDRVVNSPLHF
TGTGCCAGCAGTCCTCGGGACAGGGTCGTTAATTCACCCCTCCACTTT
>.|TRBV7-2|TRBD2|TRBJ2-1
CASSLAGRGGPYLLYNEQFF
TGTGCCAGCAGCTTAGCGGGGCGGGGGGGGCCCTATCTCCTTTACAATGAGCAGTTCTTC
>.|TRBV9|.|TRBJ2-2
CASSVDVHSRTGELFF
TGTGCCAGCAGCGTAGACGTACATTCAAGGACCGGGGAGCTGTTTTTT
>few|TRBV16|TRBD1|TRBJ2-7
CASSPVLGQGNEQYF
TGTGCCAGCAGCCCGGTTTTGGGACAGGGCAACGAGCAGTACTTC
>.|TRBV3-1|.|TRBJ1-3
CASSQDWGNTIYF
TGTGCCAGCAGCCAAGATTGGGGAAACACCATATATTTT
>many|TRBV7-6|.|TRBJ1-4
CASSLRTDNEKLFF
TGTGCCAGCAGCTTAAGGACGGATAATGAAAAACTGTTTTTT
>many|TRBV20-1|.|TRBJ2-1
CSARLAGAKTNEQFF
TGCAGTGCTAGATTGGCGGGGGCTAAAACCAATGAGCAGTTCTTC
>.|TRBV6-5|TRBD1|TRBJ1-2
CASSYRDRANANYGYTF
TGTGCCAGCAGTTACCGGGACAGGGCCAACGCTAACTATGGCTACACCTTC
>few|TRBV5-1|.|TRBJ2-7
CASSVTGETPYEQYF
TGCGCCAGCAGTGTCACTGGAGAGACTCCCTACGAGCAGTACTTC
>.|TRBV7-9|.|TRBJ1-6
CASSQPTGTQYNSPLHF
TGTGCCAGCAGCCAACCAACAGGGACCCAATATAATTCACCCCTCCACTTT
>many|TRBV29-1|.|TRBJ2-6
CSVEEVAGANVLTF
TGCAGCGTTGAGGAGGTAGCCGGGGCCAACGTCCTGACTTTC
>.|TRBV30|.|TRBJ2-1
CAWSDVGYDEQFF
TGTGCCTGGAGTGATGTAGGGTACGATGAGCAGTTCTTC
>.|TRBV21-1|.|TRBJ2-3
CASSKALWRASSTDTQYF
TGTGCCAGCAGCAAAGCGCTCTGGAGGGCCTCTAGCACAGATACGCAGTATTTT
>.|TRBV20-1|.|TRBJ2-5
CSASQEETQYF
TGCAGTGCGTCACAGGAGGAGACCCAGTACTTC
>few|TRBV10-3|.|TRBJ2-7
CATTSGLYYEQYF
TGTGCCACCACTTCGGGACTGTACTACGAGCAGTACTTC
>few|TRBV5-1|TRBD1|TRBJ1-1
CASSQRGQLDRGTEAFF
TGCGCCAGCAGCCAAAGGGGACAATTAGACAGGGGCACTGAAGCTTTCTTT
>many|TRBV12-3/TRBV12-4|TRBD1|TRBJ2-7
CASSFSGTGFYEQYF
TGTGCCAGCAGTTTCAGCGGGACAGGGTTCTACGAGCAGTACTTC
>.|TRBV14|TRBD1|TRBJ2-7
CASSLLPGQGTYEQYF
TGTGCCAGCAGCCTCTTACCGGGACAGGGAACCTACGAGCAGTACTTC